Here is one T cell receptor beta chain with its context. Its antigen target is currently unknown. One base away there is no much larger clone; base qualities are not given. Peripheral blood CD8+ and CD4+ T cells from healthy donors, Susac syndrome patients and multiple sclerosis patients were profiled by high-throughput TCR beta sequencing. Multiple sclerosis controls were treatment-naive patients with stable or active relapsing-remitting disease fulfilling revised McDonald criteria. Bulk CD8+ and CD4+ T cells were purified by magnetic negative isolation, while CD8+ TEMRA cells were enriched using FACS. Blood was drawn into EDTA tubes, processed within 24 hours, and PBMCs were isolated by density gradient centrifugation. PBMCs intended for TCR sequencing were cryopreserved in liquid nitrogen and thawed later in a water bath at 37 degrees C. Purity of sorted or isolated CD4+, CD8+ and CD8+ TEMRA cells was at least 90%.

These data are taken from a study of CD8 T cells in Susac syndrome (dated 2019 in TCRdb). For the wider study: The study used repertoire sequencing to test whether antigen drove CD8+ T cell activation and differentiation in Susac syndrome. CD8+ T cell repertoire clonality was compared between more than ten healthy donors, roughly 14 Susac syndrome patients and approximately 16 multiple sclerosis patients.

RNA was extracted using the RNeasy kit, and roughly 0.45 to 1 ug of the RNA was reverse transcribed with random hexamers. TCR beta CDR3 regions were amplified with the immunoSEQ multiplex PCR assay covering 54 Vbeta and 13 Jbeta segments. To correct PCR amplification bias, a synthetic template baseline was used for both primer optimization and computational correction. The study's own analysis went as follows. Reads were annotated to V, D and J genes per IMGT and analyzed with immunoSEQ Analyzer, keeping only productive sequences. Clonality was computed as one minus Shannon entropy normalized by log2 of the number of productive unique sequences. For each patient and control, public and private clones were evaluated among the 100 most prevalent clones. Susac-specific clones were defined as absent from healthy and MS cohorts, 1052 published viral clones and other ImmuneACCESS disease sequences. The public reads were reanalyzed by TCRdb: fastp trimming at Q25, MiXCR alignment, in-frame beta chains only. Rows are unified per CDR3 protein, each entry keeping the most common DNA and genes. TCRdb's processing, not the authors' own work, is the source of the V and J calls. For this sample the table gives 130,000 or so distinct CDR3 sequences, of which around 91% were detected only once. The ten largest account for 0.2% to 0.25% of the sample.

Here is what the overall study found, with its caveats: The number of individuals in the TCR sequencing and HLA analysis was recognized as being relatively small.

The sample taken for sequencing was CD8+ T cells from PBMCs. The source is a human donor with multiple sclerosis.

Read as DNA, the sequence is TGTGCCAGCAGCGGACAACAGGGACCCCAGCATTTT. Its translation is CASSGQQGPQHF. This chain joins TRBV7-9 to TRBJ1-5; the D gene is perhaps TRBD1, on 6 matching bases. The V end loses 5 bases and the J end loses 10 bases, and a stretch of 12 bases separates them. From the cysteine through the phenylalanine, the CDR3 covers 12 amino acids. Only the CDR3 DNA stays, 36 bases, in frame from base 1. The germline V gene (reference sequence) supplies CDR1 SEHNR and CDR2 FQNEAQ.